This TCR beta chain was obtained from a study of technical replicates of blood from a few donors. The germline V gene has CDR1 SGHAT and CDR2 FQNNGV. Trimming shortened V by 2 bases and J by 1 base, and 15 bases separated the two germline ends. The CDR3 spans 16 residues. The table came from immunoSEQ multiplex PCR; TCRdb's copy has only in-frame clones and leaves some out. The sample has about 68,000 clones, about 97% seen once. J is TRBJ2-7 and V is TRBV11-2; D perhaps matches TRBD1 (6 bases). The source is a human donor in good health. The sequenced material came from T cells isolated from PBMCs. This chain's CDR3 is CASSLHWDTYSYEQYF. For the CDR3, the DNA is TGTGCCAGCAGCTTACATTGGGACACTTATTCCTACGAGCAGTACTTC.